The present T cell receptor (beta chain) was sequenced within a study of cytomegalovirus exposure and HLA in healthy donors. The V and J ends lost 0 bases and 7 bases respectively, with 8 bases between them. The germline V gene encodes CDR1 SGHRS and CDR2 YFSETQ. There are 12 residues in the CDR3. Points from the study as a whole: According to a later analysis, donors in an Asian-associated ancestry cluster reportedly had fewer N-insertions than the 666-donor mean. Association of a missense DCLRE1C variant with TCR beta V- and J-gene trimming was reported in a later analysis. Cytomegalovirus status was reportedly diagnosed by the classifier with high specificity and sensitivity. Only CMV serostatus was available as immune exposure information.

PCR was performed using 60 Vbeta and 13 Jbeta primers. TCRdb keeps only in-frame clones here, not all; method: immunoSEQ multiplex PCR. The sample lists fewer than 150,000 clones, 75% to 80% occurring once. To note about this clone: What it recognizes is unknown.

This sequence was found in a woman aged 50 to 60 in good health and CMV-seronegative. The chain links TRBV5-1 to TRBJ2-7; D unclear. The sample was PBMCs. The CDR3: CASSLAGPEQYF. CDR3 DNA sequence: TGCGCCAGCAGCTTGGCAGGCCCAGAGCAGTACTTC.